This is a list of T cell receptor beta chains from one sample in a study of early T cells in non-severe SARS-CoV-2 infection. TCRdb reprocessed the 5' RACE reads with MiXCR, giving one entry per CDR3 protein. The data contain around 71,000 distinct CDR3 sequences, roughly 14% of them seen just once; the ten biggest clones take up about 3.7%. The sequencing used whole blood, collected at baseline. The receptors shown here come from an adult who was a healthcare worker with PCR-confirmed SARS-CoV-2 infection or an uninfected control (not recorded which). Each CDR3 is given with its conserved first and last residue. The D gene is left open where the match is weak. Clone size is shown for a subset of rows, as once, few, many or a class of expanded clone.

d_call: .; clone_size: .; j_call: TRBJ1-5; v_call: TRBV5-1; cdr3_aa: CASSLDGSNQPQHF; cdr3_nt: TGCGCCAGCAGCTTGGACGGTAGCAATCAGCCCCAGCATTTT
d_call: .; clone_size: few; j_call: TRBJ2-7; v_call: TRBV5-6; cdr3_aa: CASSSNGQPPYEQYF; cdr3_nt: TGTGCCAGCAGCTCAAATGGGCAGCCCCCGTACGAGCAGTACTTC
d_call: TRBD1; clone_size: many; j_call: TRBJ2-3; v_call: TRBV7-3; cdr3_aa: CASSLDRGRTDTQYF; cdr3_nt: TGTGCCAGCAGCCTCGACAGGGGCCGCACAGATACGCAGTATTTT
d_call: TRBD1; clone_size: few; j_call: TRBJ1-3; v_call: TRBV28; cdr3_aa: CASSQLPGQAGDTIYF; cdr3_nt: TGTGCCAGCAGCCAGCTTCCGGGACAGGCAGGAGACACCATATATTTT
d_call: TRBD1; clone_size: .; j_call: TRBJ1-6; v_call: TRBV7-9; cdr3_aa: CASSLGDSYSPLHF; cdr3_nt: TGTGCCAGCAGCTTAGGGGACAGCTATTCACCCCTCCACTTT
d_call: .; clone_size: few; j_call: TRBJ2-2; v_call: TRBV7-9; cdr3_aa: CASSLDSLELFF; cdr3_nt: TGTGCCAGCAGCTTAGACAGCCTAGAGCTGTTTTTT
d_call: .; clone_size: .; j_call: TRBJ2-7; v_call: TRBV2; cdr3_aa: CASSDLRREQYF; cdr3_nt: TGTGCCAGCAGTGATTTGCGGCGAGAGCAGTACTTC
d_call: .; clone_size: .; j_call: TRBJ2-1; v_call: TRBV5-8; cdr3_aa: CASSRGAYNEQFF; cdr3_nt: TGTGCCAGCAGCCGCGGAGCCTACAATGAGCAGTTCTTC
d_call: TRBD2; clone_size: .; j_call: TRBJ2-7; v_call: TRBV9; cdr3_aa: CASSVGTSGSYEQYF; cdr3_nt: TGTGCCAGCAGCGTAGGGACTAGCGGGAGCTACGAGCAGTACTTC
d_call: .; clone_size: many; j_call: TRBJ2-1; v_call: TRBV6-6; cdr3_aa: CASSYRNEQFF; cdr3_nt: TGTGCCAGCAGTTATCGGAATGAGCAGTTCTTC
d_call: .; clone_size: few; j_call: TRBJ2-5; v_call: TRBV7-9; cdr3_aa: CASSASRSGRSFF; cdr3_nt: TGTGCCAGCAGCGCTAGCAGGAGTGGACGAAGCTTCTTC
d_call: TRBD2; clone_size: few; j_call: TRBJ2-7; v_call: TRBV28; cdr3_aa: CASSLEGTNAYEQYF; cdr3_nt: TGTGCCAGCAGTTTGGAGGGGACTAACGCCTACGAGCAGTACTTC
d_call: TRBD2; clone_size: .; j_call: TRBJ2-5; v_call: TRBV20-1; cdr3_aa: CSAPLAGGPKTQYF; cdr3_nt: TGCAGTGCGCCCCTAGCGGGAGGGCCAAAGACCCAGTACTTC
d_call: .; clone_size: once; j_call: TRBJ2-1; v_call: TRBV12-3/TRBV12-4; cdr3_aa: CASIPTSQGAGLHEQFF; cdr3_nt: TGTGCCAGCATCCCGACTAGCCAGGGGGCAGGCCTCCATGAGCAGTTCTTC
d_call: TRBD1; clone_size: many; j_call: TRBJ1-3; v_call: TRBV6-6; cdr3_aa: CASSSGQGAGSRGNTIYF; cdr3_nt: TGTGCCAGCAGTTCGGGACAGGGGGCAGGATCTCGTGGAAACACCATATATTTT
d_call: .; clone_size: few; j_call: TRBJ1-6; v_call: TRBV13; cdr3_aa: CASSFSGSSPLHF; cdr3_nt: TGTGCCAGCAGCTTTTCTGGGAGTTCACCCCTCCACTTT
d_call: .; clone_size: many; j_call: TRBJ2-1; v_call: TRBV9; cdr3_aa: CASSVLDNEQFF; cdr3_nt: TGTGCCAGCAGCGTACTAGACAATGAGCAGTTCTTC
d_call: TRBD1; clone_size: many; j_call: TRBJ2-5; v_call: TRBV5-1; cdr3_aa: CASSLGGQGVQETQYF; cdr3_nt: TGCGCCAGCAGCTTGGGCGGACAGGGGGTCCAAGAGACCCAGTACTTC
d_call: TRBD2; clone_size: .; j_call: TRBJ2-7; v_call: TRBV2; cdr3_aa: CASAGGDYEQYF; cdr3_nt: TGTGCCAGCGCGGGAGGCGACTACGAGCAGTACTTC
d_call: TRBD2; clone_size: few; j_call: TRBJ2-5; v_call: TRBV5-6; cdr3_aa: CASSIRASGTVETQYF; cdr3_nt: TGTGCCAGCAGCATCCGAGCTAGCGGTACAGTGGAGACCCAGTACTTC
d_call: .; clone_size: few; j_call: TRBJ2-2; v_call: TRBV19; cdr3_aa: CASRKGGEELFF; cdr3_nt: TGTGCCAGTAGGAAAGGTGGCGAGGAGCTGTTTTTT
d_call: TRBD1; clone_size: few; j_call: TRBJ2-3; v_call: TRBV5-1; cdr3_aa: CASRPQGAEDTQYF; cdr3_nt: TGCGCCAGCAGGCCCCAGGGGGCGGAAGATACGCAGTATTTT
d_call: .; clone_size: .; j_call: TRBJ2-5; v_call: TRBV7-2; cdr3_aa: CASSWSRETQYF; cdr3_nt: TGTGCCAGCAGCTGGAGCCGGGAGACCCAGTACTTC
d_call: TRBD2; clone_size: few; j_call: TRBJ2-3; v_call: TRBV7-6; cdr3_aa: CASSLVTSGQYSDTQYF; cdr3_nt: TGTGCCAGCAGCTTAGTCACTAGCGGCCAATATTCAGATACGCAGTATTTT
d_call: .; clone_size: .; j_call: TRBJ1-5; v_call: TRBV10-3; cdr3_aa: CAISDATGPNQPQHF; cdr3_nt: TGTGCCATCAGTGACGCCACAGGTCCCAATCAGCCCCAGCATTTT
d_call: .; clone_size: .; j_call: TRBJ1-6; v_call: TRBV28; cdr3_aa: CASSLRLLSSYNSPLHF; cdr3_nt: TGTGCCAGCAGTTTAAGGCTATTAAGCTCCTATAATTCACCCCTCCACTTT
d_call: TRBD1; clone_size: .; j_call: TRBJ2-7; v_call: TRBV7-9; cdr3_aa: CASSLTVGTGIREQYF; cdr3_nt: TGTGCCAGCAGCTTAACAGTCGGGACAGGGATCAGGGAGCAGTACTTC
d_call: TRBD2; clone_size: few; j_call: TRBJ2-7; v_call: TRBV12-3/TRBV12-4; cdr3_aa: CASRAGGSLSSYEQYF; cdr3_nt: TGTGCCAGCAGAGCGGGAGGTAGCCTTAGTAGCTACGAGCAGTACTTC
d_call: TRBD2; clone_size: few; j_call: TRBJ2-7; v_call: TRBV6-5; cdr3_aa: CASWDQRGSYEQYF; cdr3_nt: TGTGCCAGTTGGGACCAGCGGGGTTCCTACGAGCAGTACTTC
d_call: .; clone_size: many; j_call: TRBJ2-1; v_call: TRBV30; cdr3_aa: CAWSVLRGTYNEQFF; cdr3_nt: TGTGCCTGGAGTGTACTCCGCGGGACCTACAATGAGCAGTTCTTC
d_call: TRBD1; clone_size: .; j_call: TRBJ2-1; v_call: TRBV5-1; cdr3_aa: CASIPSGTGERNEQFF; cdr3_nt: TGCGCCAGCATCCCTTCCGGGACAGGGGAGAGGAATGAGCAGTTCTTC
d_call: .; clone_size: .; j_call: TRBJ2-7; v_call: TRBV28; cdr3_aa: CASSATYSYEQYF; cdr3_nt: TGTGCCAGCTCGGCCACCTACTCCTACGAGCAGTACTTC
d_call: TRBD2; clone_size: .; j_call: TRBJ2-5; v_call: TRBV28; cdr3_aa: CASSLSGTQETQYF; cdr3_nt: TGTGCCAGCAGTTTAAGCGGGACCCAAGAGACCCAGTACTTC
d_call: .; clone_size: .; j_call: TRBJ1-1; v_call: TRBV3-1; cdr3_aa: CASSQVRNTEAFF; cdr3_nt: TGTGCCAGCAGCCAAGTTCGGAACACTGAAGCTTTCTTT
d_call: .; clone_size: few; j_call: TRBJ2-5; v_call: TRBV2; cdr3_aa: CASSGGTWGETQYF; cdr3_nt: TGTGCCAGCAGTGGCGGGACTTGGGGGGAGACCCAGTACTTC